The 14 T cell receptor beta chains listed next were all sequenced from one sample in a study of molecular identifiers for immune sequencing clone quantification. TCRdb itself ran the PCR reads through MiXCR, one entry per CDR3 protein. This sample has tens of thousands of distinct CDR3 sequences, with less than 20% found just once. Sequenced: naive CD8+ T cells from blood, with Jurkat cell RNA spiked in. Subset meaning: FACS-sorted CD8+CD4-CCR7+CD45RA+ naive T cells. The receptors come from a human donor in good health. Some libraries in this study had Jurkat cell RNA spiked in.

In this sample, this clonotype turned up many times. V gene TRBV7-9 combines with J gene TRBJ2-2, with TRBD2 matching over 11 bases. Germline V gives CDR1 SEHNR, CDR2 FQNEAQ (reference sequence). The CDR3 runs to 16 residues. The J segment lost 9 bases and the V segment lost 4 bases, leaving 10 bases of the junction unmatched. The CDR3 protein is CASSSELAGVFWELFF. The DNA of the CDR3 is TGTGCCAGCAGCTCCGAACTAGCGGGAGTTTTCTGGGAGCTGTTTTTT.

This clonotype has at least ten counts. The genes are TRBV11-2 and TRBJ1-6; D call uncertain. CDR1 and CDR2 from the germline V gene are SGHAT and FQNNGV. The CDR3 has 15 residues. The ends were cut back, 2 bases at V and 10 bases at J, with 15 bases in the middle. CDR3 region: CASSLYEGIGSPLHF. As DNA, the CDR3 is TGTGCCAGCAGCTTATACGAAGGGATAGGGTCACCCCTCCACTTT.

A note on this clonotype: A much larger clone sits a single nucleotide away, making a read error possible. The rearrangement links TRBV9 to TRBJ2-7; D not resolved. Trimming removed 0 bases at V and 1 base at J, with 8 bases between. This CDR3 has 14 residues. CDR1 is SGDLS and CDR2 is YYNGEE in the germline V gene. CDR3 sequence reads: CASSVGSGSYEQYF. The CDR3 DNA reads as TGTGCCAGCAGCGTAGGATCTGGTTCCTACGAGCAGTACTTC.

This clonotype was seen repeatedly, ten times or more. The CDR3 region has the DNA TGTGCCAGCAGTTATACCGCTGAAGCTTTCTTT. Translation: CASSYTAEAFF. The chain links TRBV6-2 or TRBV6-3 to TRBJ1-1; D ambiguous. The germline V gene has CDR1 MNHEY and CDR2 SVGEGT. V gave up 3 bases and J gave up 6 bases, with 5 bases separating them. The CDR3 length is 11 residues.

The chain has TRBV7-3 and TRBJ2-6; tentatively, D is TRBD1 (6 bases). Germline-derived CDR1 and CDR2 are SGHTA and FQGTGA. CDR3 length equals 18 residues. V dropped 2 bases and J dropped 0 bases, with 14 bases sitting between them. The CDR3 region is CASSLDWTESSGANVLTF. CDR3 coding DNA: TGTGCCAGCAGCTTAGATTGGACAGAGAGCTCTGGGGCCAACGTCCTGACTTTC.

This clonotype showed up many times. The CDR3 region is CASSPIGVTEAFF. The CDR3 bases are TGTGCCAGCAGTCCGATTGGCGTCACTGAAGCTTTCTTT. The rearrangement links TRBV27 to TRBJ1-1; D gene uncertain. CDR1 and CDR2 (germline): MNHEY, SMNVEV (reference sequence). With 5 bases removed from V and 4 bases from J, the gap between germline ends came to 11 bases. This CDR3 has 13 residues.

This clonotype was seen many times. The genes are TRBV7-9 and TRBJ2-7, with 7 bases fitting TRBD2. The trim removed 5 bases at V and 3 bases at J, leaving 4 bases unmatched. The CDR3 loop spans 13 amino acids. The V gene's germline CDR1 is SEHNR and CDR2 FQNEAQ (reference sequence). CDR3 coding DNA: TGTGCCAGCAGCCTGACTAGCAACTACGAGCAGTACTTC. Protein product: CASSLTSNYEQYF.

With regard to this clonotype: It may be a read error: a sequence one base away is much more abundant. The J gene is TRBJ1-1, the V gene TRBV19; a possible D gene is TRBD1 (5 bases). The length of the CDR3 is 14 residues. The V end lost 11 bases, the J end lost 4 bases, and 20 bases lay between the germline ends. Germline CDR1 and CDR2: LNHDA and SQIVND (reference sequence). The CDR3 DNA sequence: TGTGCCTGTACCCTATGGGGAGGGGCCACTGAAGCTTTCTTT. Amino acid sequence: CACTLWGGATEAFF.

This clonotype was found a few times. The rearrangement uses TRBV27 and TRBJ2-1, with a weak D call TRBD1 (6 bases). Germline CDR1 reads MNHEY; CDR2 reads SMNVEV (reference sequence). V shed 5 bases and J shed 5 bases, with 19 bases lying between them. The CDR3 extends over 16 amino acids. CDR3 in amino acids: CASSLGGPSIHNEQFF. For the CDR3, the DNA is TGTGCCAGCAGTCTAGGGGGACCTTCGATCCACAATGAGCAGTTCTTC.

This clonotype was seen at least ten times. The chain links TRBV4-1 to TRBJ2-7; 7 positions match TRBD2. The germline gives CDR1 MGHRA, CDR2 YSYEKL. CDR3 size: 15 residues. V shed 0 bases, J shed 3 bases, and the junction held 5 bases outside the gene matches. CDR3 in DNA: TGCGCCAGCAGCCAAGAGCGGGAGCTTAGCTACGAGCAGTACTTC. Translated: CASSQERELSYEQYF.

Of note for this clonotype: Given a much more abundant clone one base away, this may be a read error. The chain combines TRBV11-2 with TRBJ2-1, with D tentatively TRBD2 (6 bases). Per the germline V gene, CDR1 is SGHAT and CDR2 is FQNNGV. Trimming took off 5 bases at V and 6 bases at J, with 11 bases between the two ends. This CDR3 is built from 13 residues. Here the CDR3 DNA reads TGTGCCAGCAGCCGATTGACTAGCAATGAGCAGTTCTTC. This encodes CASSRLTSNEQFF.

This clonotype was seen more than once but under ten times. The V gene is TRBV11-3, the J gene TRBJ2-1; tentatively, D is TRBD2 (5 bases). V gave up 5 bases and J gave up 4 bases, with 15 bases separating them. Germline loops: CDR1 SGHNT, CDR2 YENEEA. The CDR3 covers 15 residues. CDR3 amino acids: CASSPRAGDYNEQFF. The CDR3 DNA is TGTGCCAGCAGCCCCCGGGCCGGGGATTACAATGAGCAGTTCTTC.

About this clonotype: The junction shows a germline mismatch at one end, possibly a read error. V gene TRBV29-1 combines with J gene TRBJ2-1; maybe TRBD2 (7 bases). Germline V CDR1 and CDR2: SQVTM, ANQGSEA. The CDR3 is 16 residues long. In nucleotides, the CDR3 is TGCAGCGTTGAAGCCGGAGGGGGACTACCTTACAATAAGCAGTTCTTC. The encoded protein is CSVEAGGGLPYNKQFF.

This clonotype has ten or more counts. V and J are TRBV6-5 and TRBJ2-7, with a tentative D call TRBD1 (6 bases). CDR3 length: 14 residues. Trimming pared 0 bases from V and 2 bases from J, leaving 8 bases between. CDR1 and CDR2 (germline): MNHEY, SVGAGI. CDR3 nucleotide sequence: TGTGCCAGCAGTTACTCGTGGGGGCCCTACGAGCAGTACTTC. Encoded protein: CASSYSWGPYEQYF.